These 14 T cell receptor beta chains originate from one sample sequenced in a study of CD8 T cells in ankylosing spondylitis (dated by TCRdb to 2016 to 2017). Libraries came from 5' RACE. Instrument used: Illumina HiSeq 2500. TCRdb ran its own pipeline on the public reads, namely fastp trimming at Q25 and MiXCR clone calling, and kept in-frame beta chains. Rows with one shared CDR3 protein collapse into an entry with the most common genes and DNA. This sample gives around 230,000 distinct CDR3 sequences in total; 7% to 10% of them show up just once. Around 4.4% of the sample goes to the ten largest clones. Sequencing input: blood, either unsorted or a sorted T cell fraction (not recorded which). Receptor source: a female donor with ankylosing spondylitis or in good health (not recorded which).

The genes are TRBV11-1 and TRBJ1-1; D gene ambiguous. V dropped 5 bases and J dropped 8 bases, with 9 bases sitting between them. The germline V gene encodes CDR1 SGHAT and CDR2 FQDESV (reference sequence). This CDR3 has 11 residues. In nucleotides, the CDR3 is TGTGCCAGCAGCGCACAGCAAGAAGCTTTCTTT. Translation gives CASSAQQEAFF.

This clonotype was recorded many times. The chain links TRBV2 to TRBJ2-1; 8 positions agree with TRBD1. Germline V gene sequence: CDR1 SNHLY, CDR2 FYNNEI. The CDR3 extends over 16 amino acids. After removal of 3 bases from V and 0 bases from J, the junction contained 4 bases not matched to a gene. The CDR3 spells CASSETGASSYNEQFF. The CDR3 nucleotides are TGTGCCAGCAGTGAGACAGGGGCGAGCTCCTACAATGAGCAGTTCTTC.

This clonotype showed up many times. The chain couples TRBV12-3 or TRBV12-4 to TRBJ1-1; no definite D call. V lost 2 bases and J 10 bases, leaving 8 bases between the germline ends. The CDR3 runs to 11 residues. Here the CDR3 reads CASSLQAAAFF. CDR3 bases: TGTGCCAGCAGTTTACAAGCGGCAGCTTTCTTT.

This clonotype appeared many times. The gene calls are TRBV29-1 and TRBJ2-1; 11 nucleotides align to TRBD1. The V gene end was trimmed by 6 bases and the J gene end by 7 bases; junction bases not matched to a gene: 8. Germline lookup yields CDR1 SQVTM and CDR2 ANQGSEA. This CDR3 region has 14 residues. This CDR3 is CSVSGQGATNEQFF. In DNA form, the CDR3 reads TGCAGCGTATCCGGACAGGGGGCTACGAATGAGCAGTTCTTC.

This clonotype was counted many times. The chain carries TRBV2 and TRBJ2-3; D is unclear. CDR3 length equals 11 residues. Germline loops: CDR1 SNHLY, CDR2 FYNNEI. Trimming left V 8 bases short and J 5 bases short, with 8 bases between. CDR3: CASGRGDTQYF. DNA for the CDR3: TGTGCCAGCGGAAGAGGAGATACGCAGTATTTT. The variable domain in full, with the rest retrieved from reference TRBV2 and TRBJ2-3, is EPEVTQTPSHQVTQMGQEVILRCVPISNHLYFYWYRQILGQKVEFLVSFYNNEISEKSEIFDDQFSVERPDGSNFTLKIRSTKLEDSAMYFCASGRGDTQYFGPGTRLTVL.

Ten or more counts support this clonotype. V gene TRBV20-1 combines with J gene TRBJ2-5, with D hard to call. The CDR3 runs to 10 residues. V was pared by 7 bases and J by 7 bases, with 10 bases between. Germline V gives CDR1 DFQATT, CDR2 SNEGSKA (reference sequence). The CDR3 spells CSGRPWTQYF. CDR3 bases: TGCAGTGGCCGGCCTTGGACCCAGTACTTC.

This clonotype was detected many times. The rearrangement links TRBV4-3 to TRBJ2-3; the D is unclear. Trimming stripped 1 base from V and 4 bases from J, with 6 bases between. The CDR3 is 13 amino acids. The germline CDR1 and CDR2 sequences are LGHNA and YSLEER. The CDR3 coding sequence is TGCGCCAGCAGCCAAGGAATTTCAGATACGCAGTATTTT. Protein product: CASSQGISDTQYF.

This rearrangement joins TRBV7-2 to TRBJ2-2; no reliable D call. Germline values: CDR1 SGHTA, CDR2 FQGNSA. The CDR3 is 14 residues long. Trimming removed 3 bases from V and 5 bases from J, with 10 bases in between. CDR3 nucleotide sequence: TGTGCCAGCAGCTTCCGTGGCGAGACCGGGGAGCTGTTTTTT. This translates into CASSFRGETGELFF.

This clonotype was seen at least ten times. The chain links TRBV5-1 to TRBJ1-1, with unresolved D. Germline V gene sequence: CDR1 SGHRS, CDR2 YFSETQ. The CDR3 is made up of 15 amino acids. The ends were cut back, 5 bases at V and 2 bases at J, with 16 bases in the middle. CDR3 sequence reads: CASSAGNGYNTEAFF. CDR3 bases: TGCGCCAGCAGTGCAGGAAATGGTTATAACACTGAAGCTTTCTTT.

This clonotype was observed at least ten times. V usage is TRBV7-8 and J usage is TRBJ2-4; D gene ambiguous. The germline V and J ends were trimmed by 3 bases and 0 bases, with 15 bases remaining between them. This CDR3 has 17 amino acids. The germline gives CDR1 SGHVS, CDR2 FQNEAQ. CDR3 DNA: TGTGCCAGCAGCTTGACACCCTATCCCATAGCCAAAAACATTCAGTACTTC. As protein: CASSLTPYPIAKNIQYF.

The CDR3 DNA reads TGTGCCAGCAGCACAGTCGGGGGGACTAGCGGGAGTTACCACGAGCAGTACTTC. Translating gives CASSTVGGTSGSYHEQYF. The chain couples TRBV11-2 to TRBJ2-7; 14 positions agree with TRBD2. This CDR3 contains 18 residues. The germline CDR1 and CDR2 sequences are SGHAT and FQNNGV. The V segment lost 5 bases and the J segment 5 bases; nucleotides outside the gene matches: 14. Variable domain in full (rest from reference TRBV11-2 and TRBJ2-7): EAGVAQSPRYKIIEKRQSVAFWCNPISGHATLYWYQQILGQGPKLLIQFQNNGVVDDSQLPKDRFSAERLKGVDSTLKIQPAKLEDSAVYLCASSTVGGTSGSYHEQYFGPGTRLTVT.

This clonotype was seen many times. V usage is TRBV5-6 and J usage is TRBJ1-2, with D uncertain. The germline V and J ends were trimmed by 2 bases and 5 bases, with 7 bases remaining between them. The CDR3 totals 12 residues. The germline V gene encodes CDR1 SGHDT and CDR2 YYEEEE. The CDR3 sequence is CASSFRRYGYTF. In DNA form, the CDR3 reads TGTGCCAGCAGCTTCAGACGGTATGGCTACACCTTC.

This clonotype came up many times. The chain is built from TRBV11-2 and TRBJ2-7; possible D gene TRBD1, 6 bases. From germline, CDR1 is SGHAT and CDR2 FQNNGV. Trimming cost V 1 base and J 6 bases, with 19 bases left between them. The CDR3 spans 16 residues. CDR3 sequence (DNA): TGTGCCAGCAGCTTAGGTCCAGGGGTATCGGGTCGCGAGCAGTACTTC. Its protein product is CASSLGPGVSGREQYF.

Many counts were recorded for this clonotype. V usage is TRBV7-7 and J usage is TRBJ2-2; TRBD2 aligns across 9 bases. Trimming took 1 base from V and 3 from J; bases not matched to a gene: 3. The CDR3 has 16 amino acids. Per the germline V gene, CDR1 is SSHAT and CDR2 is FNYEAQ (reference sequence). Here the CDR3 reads CASSLEVAGDTGELFF. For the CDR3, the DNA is TGTGCCAGCAGCTTAGAGGTAGCGGGAGACACCGGGGAGCTGTTTTTT.